This TCR beta chain came from a study of blood T cell repertoires in COVID-19. Study background: The study drew acute and convalescent COVID-19 samples from the United States, Italy and Spain.

Germline values: CDR1 SNHLY, CDR2 FYNNEI. Between the trimmed V and J ends, which lost 4 bases and 8 bases, there was a span of 17 bases. This CDR3 has 14 amino acids. Clones were sequenced by immunoSEQ multiplex PCR, and TCRdb holds only the in-frame ones, with some missing. The table shows approximately 140,000 clones, with almost 85% occurring only once. The chain recombines TRBV2 with TRBJ1-2; D may be TRBD1 (5 bases). The TCR originated in a human donor with acute or convalescent COVID-19. The donor label of this sample is uncertain. What was sequenced was peripheral blood. This CDR3 reads CASSGGRLRSGYTF. The CDR3 bases are TGTGCCAGCAGTGGGGGCAGGCTGAGGAGCGGCTACACCTTC.